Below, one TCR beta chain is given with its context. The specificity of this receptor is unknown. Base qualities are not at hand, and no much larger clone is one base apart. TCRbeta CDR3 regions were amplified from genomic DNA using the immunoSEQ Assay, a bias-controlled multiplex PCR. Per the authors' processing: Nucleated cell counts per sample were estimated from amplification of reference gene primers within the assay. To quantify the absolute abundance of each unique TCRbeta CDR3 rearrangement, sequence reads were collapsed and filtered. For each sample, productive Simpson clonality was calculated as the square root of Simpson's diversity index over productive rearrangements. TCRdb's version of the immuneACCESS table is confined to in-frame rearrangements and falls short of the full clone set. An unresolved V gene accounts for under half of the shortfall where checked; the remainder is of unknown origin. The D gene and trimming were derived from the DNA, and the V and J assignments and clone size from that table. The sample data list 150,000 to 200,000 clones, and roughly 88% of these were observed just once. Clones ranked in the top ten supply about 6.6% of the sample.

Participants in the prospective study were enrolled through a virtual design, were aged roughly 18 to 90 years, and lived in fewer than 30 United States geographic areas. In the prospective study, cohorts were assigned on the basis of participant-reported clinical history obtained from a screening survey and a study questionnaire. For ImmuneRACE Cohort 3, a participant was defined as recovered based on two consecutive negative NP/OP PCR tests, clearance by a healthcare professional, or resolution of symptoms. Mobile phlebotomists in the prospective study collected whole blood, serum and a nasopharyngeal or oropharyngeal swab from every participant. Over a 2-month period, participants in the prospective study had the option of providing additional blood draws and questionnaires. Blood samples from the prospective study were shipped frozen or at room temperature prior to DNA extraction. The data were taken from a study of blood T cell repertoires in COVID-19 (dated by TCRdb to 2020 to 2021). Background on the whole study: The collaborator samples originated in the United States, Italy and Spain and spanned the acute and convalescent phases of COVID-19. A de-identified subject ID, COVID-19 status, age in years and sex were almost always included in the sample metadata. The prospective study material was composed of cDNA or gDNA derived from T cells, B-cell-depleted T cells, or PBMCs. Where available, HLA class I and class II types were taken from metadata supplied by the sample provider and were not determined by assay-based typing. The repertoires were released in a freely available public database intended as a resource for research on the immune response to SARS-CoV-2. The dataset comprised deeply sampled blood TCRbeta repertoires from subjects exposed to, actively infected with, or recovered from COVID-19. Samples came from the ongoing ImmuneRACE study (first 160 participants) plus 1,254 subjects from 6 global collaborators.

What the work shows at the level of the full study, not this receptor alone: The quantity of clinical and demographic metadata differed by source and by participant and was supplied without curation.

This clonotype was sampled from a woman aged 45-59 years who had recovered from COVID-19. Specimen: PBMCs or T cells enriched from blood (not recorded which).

The DNA sequence is given as TGTGCCAGCAGCGTAGAGACAGTCTCTGAAGCTTTCTTT. Its protein reads: CASSVETVSEAFF. This chain is built from TRBV9 and TRBJ1-1; D gene: possibly TRBD1, on 5 matching bases. Deletion took 0 bases off V and 6 bases off J, with a span of 9 bases between the germline ends. According to the germline V gene, CDR1 reads SGDLS and CDR2 reads YYNGEE. Inclusive of the bounding cysteine and phenylalanine, the CDR3 is 13 residues long. The sequence is cut down to CDR3 DNA, 39 bases in frame from base 1.